The clone carrying this T cell receptor (beta chain) was detected ten times or more. No antigen is known for it. Germline values: CDR1 SGHTA, CDR2 FQGNSA. The CDR3 consists of 14 residues. V lost 6 bases and J 8 bases, leaving 17 bases between the germline ends. This sample was included in a study of neurological immune-mediated disorders. TCRdb reanalysed the 5' RACE reads using MiXCR and keeps one entry per CDR3 protein. The data show 55,000 to 75,000 distinct CDR3 sequences, roughly 2.5% seen once. Study conclusions and caveats: The absence of any CDR3 amino acid sequence shared by expanded clones across subjects suggests that repertoires were private in all groups.

The sequence came from a man aged 50-60 years with multiple sclerosis. The sequenced sample was PBMCs. This sequence joins TRBV7-2 and TRBJ2-4; either TRBD1 or TRBD2 may fit D (5 bases each). For the CDR3, the DNA is TGTGCCAGCAGACCGGGACCGTCGGTAGACATTCAGTACTTC. It specifies CASRPGPSVDIQYF.